The present entry profiles one TCR beta chain with its context. Its antigen remains unknown. The data were obtained in a study of T cell responses to AZD1222 COVID-19 vaccine. Overall study results and limits: Spike-specific TCR breadth rose after two AZD1222 doses, and depth rose as well. Targeting of unmutated variant regions was reportedly seen in nearly half of spike-specific TCRs.

Profiling relied on immunoSEQ multiplex PCR, and the TCRdb table lists in-frame clones only, not all of them. The sample lists 44,000 or so clones; roughly 77% were seen once. CDR1 is SNHLY and CDR2 is FYNNEI in the germline V gene. The V gene lost 4 bases and the J gene lost 7 bases, with 13 bases spanning the gap. The CDR3 is 13 amino acids. The rearrangement uses TRBV2 and TRBJ1-1, with D possibly being TRBD1 (6 bases). Sequencing used peripheral blood, obtained 28 days after the second dose of the MenACWY control vaccine. The receptor's source is an adult who received the MenACWY meningococcal vaccine as a control. The CDR3 sequence is CASSGPRGGEAFF. In nucleotides, the CDR3 is TGTGCCAGCAGTGGCCCCAGGGGCGGTGAAGCTTTCTTT.